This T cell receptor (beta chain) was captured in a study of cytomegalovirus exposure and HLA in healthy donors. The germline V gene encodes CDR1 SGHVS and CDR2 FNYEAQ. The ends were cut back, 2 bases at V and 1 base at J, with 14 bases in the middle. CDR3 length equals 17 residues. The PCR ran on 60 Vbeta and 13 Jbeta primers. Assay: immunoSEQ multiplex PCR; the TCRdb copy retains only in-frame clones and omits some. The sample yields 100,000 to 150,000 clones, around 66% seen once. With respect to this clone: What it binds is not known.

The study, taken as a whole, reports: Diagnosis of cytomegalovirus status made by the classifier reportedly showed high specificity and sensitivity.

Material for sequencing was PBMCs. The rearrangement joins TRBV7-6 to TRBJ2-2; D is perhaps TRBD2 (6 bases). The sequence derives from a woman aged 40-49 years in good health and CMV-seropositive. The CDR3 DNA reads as TGTGCCAGCAGCTTATCGGGGAGCGGGCGGAACACCGGGGAGCTGTTTTTT. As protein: CASSLSGSGRNTGELFF.